The T cell receptor beta chain under discussion was sequenced for a study of blood T cell repertoires in COVID-19. Clones were sequenced by immunoSEQ multiplex PCR, and TCRdb holds only the in-frame ones, with some missing. The table lists around 300,000 clones, about 90% of them singletons. This clone was counted once. Sequencing input: peripheral blood. The TCR comes from a woman aged 30 to 39 who had recovered from COVID-19.

CDR3 in amino acids: CATSDPGTGTDIQYF. CDR3 bases: TGTGCCACCAGTGACCCCGGGACAGGGACGGACATTCAGTACTTC. V is TRBV24-1 and J is TRBJ2-4, with 9 bases matching TRBD1. CDR3 length: 15 amino acids. Unmatched junction bases numbered 8, after V lost 4 bases and J lost 8 bases. Germline values: CDR1 KGHDR, CDR2 SFDVKD.